These T cell receptor beta chains were read from a single sample in a study of cytomegalovirus exposure and HLA in healthy donors. Assay used: immunoSEQ multiplex PCR; TCRdb lists only in-frame clones, some missing. Of under 50,000 clones detected, 94% appear once; the ten largest clones hold roughly 8%. The sample comprised PBMCs. Receptors were obtained from a woman aged 18 to 35 in good health and CMV-seropositive. Both conserved end residues are part of each CDR3. D genes are given only for firm matches. Size is stated for part of the rows, as once, few or many counts, or as a class when the clone is expanded.

d_gene	len	v_gene	abundance	j_gene	CDR3aa	CDR3nt
.	14	TRBV27	.	TRBJ2-4	CASSSLILKNIQYF	TGTGCCAGCAGTTCGCTAATACTCAAAAACATTCAGTACTTC
.	15	TRBV27	.	TRBJ1-3	CASSLTQNSGNTIYF	TGTGCCAGCAGTTTAACACAGAACTCTGGAAACACCATATATTTT
TRBD2	17	TRBV5-4	.	TRBJ2-1	CASSGGSGTSPYNEQFF	TGTGCCAGCAGCGGGGGATCCGGGACTAGCCCCTACAATGAGCAGTTCTTC
TRBD2	14	TRBV16	.	TRBJ2-7	CASSLTSGFYEQYF	TGTGCCAGCAGCCTAACTAGCGGCTTCTACGAGCAGTACTTC
TRBD1	14	TRBV18	.	TRBJ2-5	CASSLGTGKETQYF	TGTGCCAGCTCACTAGGGACAGGGAAAGAGACCCAGTACTTC
.	15	TRBV6-5	.	TRBJ2-7	CASSRTGRDSYEQYF	TGTGCCAGCAGTCGGACAGGGAGGGACTCCTACGAGCAGTACTTC
.	16	TRBV11-3	few	TRBJ1-2	CASSTTVGTSNYGYTF	TGTGCCAGCAGCACCACGGTGGGGACTTCTAACTATGGCTACACCTTC
.	12	TRBV11-3	.	TRBJ2-7	CASQRSTYEQYF	TGTGCCAGCCAGCGATCCACCTACGAGCAGTACTTC
.	11	TRBV27	.	TRBJ2-7	CASSSSYEQYF	TGTGCCAGCAGTTCCAGCTACGAGCAGTACTTC
TRBD2	15	TRBV2	.	TRBJ2-7	CASSGGGAKTYEQYF	TGTGCCAGCAGCGGCGGGGGAGCGAAAACCTACGAGCAGTACTTC
TRBD2	15	TRBV28	.	TRBJ2-7	CASKKGGTSGYEQYF	TGTGCCAGCAAAAAAGGAGGGACTAGCGGCTACGAGCAGTACTTC
TRBD2	16	TRBV28	once	TRBJ2-2	CASSLGEGQQTGELFF	TGTGCCAGCAGTTTGGGGGAGGGGCAGCAAACCGGGGAGCTGTTTTTT
.	14	TRBV18	.	TRBJ2-2	CASSPLPGTGELFF	TGTGCCAGCTCACCACTCCCCGGGACCGGGGAGCTGTTTTTT
.	12	TRBV28	.	TRBJ1-2	CASSLTVYGYTF	TGTGCCAGCAGTTTGACAGTCTATGGCTACACCTTC
.	13	TRBV10-3	.	TRBJ1-5	CAIRQGANQPQHF	TGTGCCATCAGGCAGGGTGCTAATCAGCCCCAGCATTTT
.	15	TRBV25-1	.	TRBJ2-3	CASSDGTSSTDTQYF	TGTGCCAGCAGTGACGGGACATCCTCCACAGATACGCAGTATTTT
TRBD1	13	TRBV6-5	.	TRBJ1-1	CASSYGTALEAFF	TGTGCCAGCAGTTACGGGACAGCTCTGGAAGCTTTCTTT
TRBD1	15	TRBV5-4	.	TRBJ2-7	CASSPGSGGRHEQYF	TGTGCCAGCAGCCCTGGTTCAGGGGGTAGGCACGAGCAGTACTTC
.	13	TRBV5-1	.	TRBJ2-4	CASSSPEGTIQYF	TGCGCCAGCAGCTCCCCGGAGGGGACCATTCAGTACTTC
TRBD2	18	TRBV4-2	.	TRBJ2-4	CASSQGPGRASGKNIQYF	TGTGCCAGCAGCCAAGGACCTGGGCGGGCTAGCGGGAAAAACATTCAGTACTTC
TRBD2	15	TRBV5-4	once	TRBJ2-5	CASSPRLAEQETQYF	TGTGCCAGCAGCCCCCGACTAGCGGAACAAGAGACCCAGTACTTC
.	17	TRBV27	.	TRBJ1-1	CASSPTSLQGLPTEAFF	TGTGCCAGCAGTCCCACCAGCTTACAGGGTTTACCCACTGAAGCTTTCTTT
TRBD1	16	TRBV6-1	.	TRBJ1-4	CASSEEVGTGVEKLFF	TGTGCCAGCAGTGAAGAAGTCGGGACAGGGGTTGAAAAACTGTTTTTT
.	11	TRBV5-1	.	TRBJ1-2	CASSLDQGMAF	TGCGCCAGCAGCTTGGATCAGGGAATGGCCTTC
TRBD1	17	TRBV18	.	TRBJ2-1	CASSPQGGTGGFNEQFF	TGTGCCAGCTCACCGCAGGGAGGGACAGGGGGGTTCAATGAGCAGTTCTTC
.	14	TRBV28	.	TRBJ2-7	CASSLAGPTYEQYF	TGTGCCAGCAGTTTAGCGGGACCAACCTACGAGCAGTACTTC
TRBD2	13	TRBV9	.	TRBJ2-1	CASRGVPYNEQFF	TGTGCCAGTCGGGGGGTACCGTACAATGAGCAGTTCTTC
.	14	TRBV10-3	.	TRBJ1-2	CATTQTGESYGYTF	TGTGCCACCACCCAGACAGGCGAAAGCTATGGCTACACCTTC
TRBD1	14	TRBV25-1	.	TRBJ2-2	CASSGDSHTGELFF	TGTGCCAGCAGTGGGGACAGTCACACCGGGGAGCTGTTTTTT
TRBD2	18	TRBV28	.	TRBJ2-3	CASSLIGTSGRSTDTQYF	TGTGCCAGCAGTTTAATCGGGACTAGCGGGAGGAGCACAGATACGCAGTATTTT
.	15	TRBV6-4	.	TRBJ2-3	CASSDGDYSTDTQYF	TGTGCCAGCAGTGACGGAGACTATAGCACAGATACGCAGTATTTT
.	18	TRBV21-1	few	TRBJ2-7	CASSWDRGGPPWPYEQYF	TGTGCCAGCAGCTGGGACAGGGGGGGACCCCCTTGGCCCTACGAGCAGTACTTC
TRBD1	13	TRBV27	.	TRBJ2-7	CASSLGQRYEQYF	TGTGCCAGCAGTTTGGGACAGCGCTACGAGCAGTACTTC
TRBD2	15	TRBV6-1	.	TRBJ2-7	CASRLWTSPDYEQYF	TGTGCCAGCAGGCTTTGGACTAGCCCAGACTACGAGCAGTACTTC
.	16	TRBV6-6	.	TRBJ1-1	CASSYGGRVSDTEAFF	TGTGCCAGCAGTTACGGGGGGAGGGTTTCGGACACTGAAGCTTTCTTT
TRBD2	16	TRBV9	.	TRBJ2-1	CASSANRDYSYNEQFF	TGTGCCAGCAGCGCAAACCGGGACTACTCCTACAATGAGCAGTTCTTC
.	15	TRBV4-1	.	TRBJ1-2	CASSQDPQGNYGYTF	TGCGCCAGCAGCCAAGATCCCCAGGGTAACTATGGCTACACCTTC
.	15	TRBV28	.	TRBJ2-7	CASSIIGGATYEQYF	TGTGCCAGCAGTATCATAGGGGGGGCGACCTACGAGCAGTACTTC
.	15	TRBV19	.	TRBJ2-1	CASSGEGRPYNEQFF	TGTGCCAGTAGCGGGGAAGGTAGACCCTACAATGAGCAGTTCTTC
TRBD2	14	TRBV28	.	TRBJ2-3	CASSPLAGEDTQYF	TGTGCCAGCAGCCCACTAGCGGGGGAGGATACGCAGTATTTT
TRBD1	14	TRBV19	.	TRBJ2-7	CASSSYRDRGEQYF	TGTGCCAGTAGTAGCTACCGGGACAGGGGCGAGCAGTACTTC
TRBD2	15	TRBV28	once	TRBJ2-7	CASSTWTSRRYEQYF	TGTGCCAGCAGTACCTGGACTAGCCGGCGCTACGAGCAGTACTTC
TRBD1	16	TRBV4-1	.	TRBJ1-1	CASSHSTGGMNTEAFF	TGCGCCAGCAGCCACTCGACAGGGGGCATGAACACTGAAGCTTTCTTT
.	12	TRBV27	.	TRBJ2-7	CASKSGPEEQYF	TGTGCCAGCAAAAGCGGCCCGGAGGAGCAGTACTTC
.	13	TRBV30	.	TRBJ1-5	CAWSGGQSAPQHF	TGTGCCTGGAGTGGGGGGCAGTCTGCCCCCCAGCATTTT
TRBD1	16	TRBV19	few	TRBJ1-1	CASSGTGAIMNTEAFF	TGTGCCAGTAGTGGAACAGGGGCCATCATGAACACTGAAGCTTTCTTT
.	17	TRBV9	.	TRBJ1-3	CASSPTGGGGSGNTIYF	TGTGCCAGCAGCCCAACGGGCGGGGGTGGATCTGGAAACACCATATATTTT
TRBD2	16	TRBV6-4	.	TRBJ2-1	CASSDSWTSSYNEQFF	TGTGCCAGCAGTGACTCGTGGACTAGCTCCTACAATGAGCAGTTCTTC